Each of the 16 T cell receptor beta chains below was sequenced from the same sample in a study of T cell changes during pregnancy in multiple sclerosis. Assay: immunoSEQ multiplex PCR; the TCRdb copy retains only in-frame clones and omits some. The sample includes over 40,000 clones, 88% seen only once; the top ten take over 5%. Sequenced here: CD8+ T cells from peripheral blood mononuclear cells, sampled after pregnancy. The receptors shown here come from a female donor in good health, enrolled as a control in a pregnancy study.

Regarding this clone: Other DNA sequences within the sample encode an identical CDR3. The chain has TRBV15 and TRBJ1-2; D is perhaps TRBD1 (6 bases). Germline CDR1 reads LNHNV; CDR2 reads YYDKDF (reference sequence). The V end was cut by 6 bases, the J end by 5 bases, with 16 bases between. CDR3 length: 14 residues. The CDR3 DNA reads as TGTGCCACCAGGGGGGCAGGGGATCCTTATGGCTACACCTTC. Protein sequence: CATRGAGDPYGYTF.

The chain is built from TRBV28 and TRBJ1-6, with TRBD1 matching over 9 bases. Per the germline V gene, CDR1 is MDHEN and CDR2 is SYDVKM. V was pared by 4 bases and J by 9 bases, with 7 bases of the junction left unmatched. The CDR3 runs to 15 residues. The CDR3 here is CASSSPGTGFSPLHF. CDR3 coding DNA: TGTGCCAGCAGTTCTCCCGGGACAGGGTTTTCACCCCTCCACTTT.

The J gene is TRBJ1-1, the V gene TRBV16; D call uncertain. The CDR3 loop spans 11 amino acids. Germline lookup yields CDR1 KGHSY and CDR2 FQNENV. Trimming took 4 bases from V and 6 from J, leaving 6 bases between them. The CDR3: CASSRSAEAFF. CDR3 nucleotide sequence: TGTGCCAGCAGCCGAAGCGCTGAAGCTTTCTTT.

The J gene is TRBJ1-2, the V gene TRBV7-3, with D possibly TRBD1 on 6 matching bases. Per germline, CDR1 SGHTA and CDR2 FQGTGA. The CDR3 covers 17 residues. V dropped 1 base and J dropped 4 bases, with 19 bases sitting between them. CDR3 sequence (DNA): TGTGCCAGCAGCTTAAAAGGGGATGGGGGCACAGGCTATGGCTACACCTTC. Translating it yields CASSLKGDGGTGYGYTF.

The CDR3 protein is CASSQDRNTGELFF. The CDR3 nucleotides are TGCGCCAGCAGCCAAGATCGGAACACCGGGGAGCTGTTTTTT. The V gene is TRBV4-3, the J gene TRBJ2-2, with unresolved D. The CDR3 sequence is 14 residues long. V lost 0 bases and J lost 1, with 3 bases in between. Germline loops: CDR1 LGHNA, CDR2 YSLEER.

The V call is TRBV11-2, the J call TRBJ1-2; TRBD1 matches 7 bases. Germline trimming cut 6 bases from V and 6 bases from J; bases unmatched to any gene: 7. The CDR3 is made up of 13 amino acids. Looked up from germline, CDR1 is SGHAT and CDR2 is FQNNGV. The CDR3, as DNA: TGTGCCAGCAGTTCGGACAGGAGAAATGGCTACACCTTC. Amino acids: CASSSDRRNGYTF.

The chain has TRBV6-1 and TRBJ1-1, with D hard to call. V lost 10 bases, J lost 4 bases, and 13 bases lay in between. The CDR3 spans 12 residues. Germline V gene sequence: CDR1 MNHNS, CDR2 SASEGT. The CDR3 sequence: CAIPHRGTEAFF. The CDR3 DNA reads TGTGCCATCCCTCACCGGGGCACTGAAGCTTTCTTT.

This chain links TRBV6-1 with TRBJ1-1, with 7 bases identical to TRBD1. V was pared by 7 bases and J by 4 bases, with 3 bases of the junction left unmatched. The CDR3 runs to 12 residues. Germline-derived CDR1 and CDR2 are MNHNS and SASEGT. The CDR3 reads CASKDRATEAFF. CDR3 DNA sequence: TGTGCCAGCAAAGACAGGGCCACTGAAGCTTTCTTT.

The V and J genes are TRBV20-1 and TRBJ2-5, with D possibly TRBD1 on 6 matching bases. Germline V gene lookup returns CDR1 DFQATT and CDR2 SNEGSKA (reference sequence). Trimming removed 6 bases at V and 9 bases at J, with 14 bases between. The CDR3 is made up of 11 amino acids. The DNA of the CDR3 is TGCAGTGCGCCCCAGGGGAATTCCCAGTACTTC. Its translation is CSAPQGNSQYF.

The chain is built from TRBV27 and TRBJ1-5; 8 bases agree with TRBD1. The CDR3 has 13 amino acids. Trimming at V came to 6 bases and at J to 7 bases, leaving 5 bases not matched to a gene. Germline CDR1 MNHEY, CDR2 SMNVEV (reference sequence). The CDR3 is CASRITGGQPQHF. The CDR3 coding sequence is TGTGCCAGCAGGATCACAGGGGGGCAGCCCCAGCATTTT.

The J gene is TRBJ1-1, the V gene TRBV9, with no clear D. V lost 0 bases to trimming and J lost 5 bases, with 11 bases between them. The CDR3 runs to 14 residues. Germline V gene data show CDR1 as SGDLS and CDR2 as YYNGEE. The CDR3 protein is CASSVAAGRTEAFF. Here the CDR3 DNA reads TGTGCCAGCAGCGTAGCTGCGGGAAGGACTGAAGCTTTCTTT.

V gene TRBV27 combines with J gene TRBJ1-5; D remains unclear. CDR1 is MNHEY and CDR2 is SMNVEV in the germline V gene (reference sequence). V was shortened by 5 bases and J by 7 bases, with 15 bases between the two germline ends. The CDR3 is made up of 14 amino acids. This CDR3 reads CASSPRGVRQPQHF. The DNA of the CDR3 is TGTGCCAGCAGTCCCCGGGGAGTAAGACAGCCCCAGCATTTT.

The chain has TRBV19 and TRBJ2-7, with D uncertain. The CDR3 is made up of 12 amino acids. The V and J ends lost 6 bases and 3 bases respectively, with 9 bases between them. Looked up from germline, CDR1 is LNHDA and CDR2 is SQIVND (reference sequence). Here the CDR3 DNA reads TGTGCCAGTAGGGAGATTTACTACGAGCAGTACTTC. This gives the protein CASREIYYEQYF.

The chain joins TRBV27 to TRBJ2-7, with D unresolved. The CDR3 loop spans 13 amino acids. The germline V gene has CDR1 MNHEY and CDR2 SMNVEV (reference sequence). The ends were cut back, 6 bases at V and 4 bases at J, with 13 bases in the middle. Here the CDR3 reads CASRPTPVYEQYF. The CDR3 bases are TGTGCCAGCAGGCCGACACCGGTATACGAGCAGTACTTC.

V is TRBV11-1 and J is TRBJ1-1; no firm D call. The CDR3 length is 15 residues. Germline CDR1 is SGHAT and CDR2 is FQDESV (reference sequence). Trimming removed 4 bases from V and 0 bases from J, with 12 bases in between. The CDR3 is CASSSASILNTEAFF. As DNA, the CDR3 is TGTGCCAGCAGCTCAGCGAGTATTTTGAACACTGAAGCTTTCTTT.

The chain is built from TRBV19 and TRBJ1-2; tentative D call: TRBD1 (5 bases). From germline, CDR1 is LNHDA and CDR2 SQIVND (reference sequence). The V end was cut by 5 bases, the J end by 5 bases, with 27 bases between. The CDR3 covers 18 residues. The CDR3 DNA reads TGTGCCAGTAGTTTTCGCTCCCTACAGGTCTATAGTGGATATGGCTACACCTTC. It encodes CASSFRSLQVYSGYGYTF.